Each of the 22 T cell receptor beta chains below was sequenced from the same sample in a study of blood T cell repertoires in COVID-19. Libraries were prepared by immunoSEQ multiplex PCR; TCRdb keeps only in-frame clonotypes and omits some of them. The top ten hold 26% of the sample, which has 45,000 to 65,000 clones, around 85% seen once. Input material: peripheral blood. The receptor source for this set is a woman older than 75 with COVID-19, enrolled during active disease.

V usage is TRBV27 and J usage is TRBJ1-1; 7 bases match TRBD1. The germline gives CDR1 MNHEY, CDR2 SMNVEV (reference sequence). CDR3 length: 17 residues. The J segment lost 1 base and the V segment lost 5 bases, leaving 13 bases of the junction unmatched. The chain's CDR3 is CASSQGQALGKNTEAFF. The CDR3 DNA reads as TGTGCCAGCAGTCAAGGACAGGCTCTAGGGAAGAACACTGAAGCTTTCTTT.

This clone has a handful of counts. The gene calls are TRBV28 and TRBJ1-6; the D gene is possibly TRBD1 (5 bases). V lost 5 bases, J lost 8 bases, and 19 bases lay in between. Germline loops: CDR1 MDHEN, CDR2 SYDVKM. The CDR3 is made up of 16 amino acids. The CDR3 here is CASSLQGGEFDSPLHF. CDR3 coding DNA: TGTGCCAGCAGTCTCCAGGGAGGCGAATTTGATTCACCCCTCCACTTT. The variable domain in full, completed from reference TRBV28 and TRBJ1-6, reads DVKVTQSSRYLVKRTGEKVFLECVQDMDHENMFWYRQDPGLGLRLIYFSYDVKMKEKGDIPEGYSVSREKKERFSLILESASTNQTSMYLCASSLQGGEFDSPLHFGNGTRLTVT.

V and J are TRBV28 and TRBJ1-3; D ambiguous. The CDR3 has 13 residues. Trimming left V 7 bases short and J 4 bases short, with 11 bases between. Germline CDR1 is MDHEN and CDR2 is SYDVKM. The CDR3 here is CASTGGAGNTIYF. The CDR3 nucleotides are TGTGCCAGCACGGGAGGCGCCGGAAACACCATATATTTT.

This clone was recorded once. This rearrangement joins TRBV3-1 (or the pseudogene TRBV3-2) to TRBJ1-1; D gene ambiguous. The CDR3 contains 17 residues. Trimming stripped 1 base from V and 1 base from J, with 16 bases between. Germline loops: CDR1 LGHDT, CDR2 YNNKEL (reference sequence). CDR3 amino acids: CASSQGGGTVRNTEAFF. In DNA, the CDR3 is TGTGCCAGCAGCCAAGGGGGAGGCACGGTAAGGAACACTGAAGCTTTCTTT.

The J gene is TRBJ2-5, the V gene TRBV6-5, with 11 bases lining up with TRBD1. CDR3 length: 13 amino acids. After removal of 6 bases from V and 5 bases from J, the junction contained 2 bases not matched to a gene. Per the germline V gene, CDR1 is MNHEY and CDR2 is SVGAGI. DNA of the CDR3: TGTGCCAGCAGCCGGGACAGGGGGGAGACCCAGTACTTC. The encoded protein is CASSRDRGETQYF.

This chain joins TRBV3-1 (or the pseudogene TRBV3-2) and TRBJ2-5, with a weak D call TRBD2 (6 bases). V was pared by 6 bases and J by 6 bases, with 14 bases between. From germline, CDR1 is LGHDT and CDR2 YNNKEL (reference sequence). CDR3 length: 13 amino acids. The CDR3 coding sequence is TGTGCCAGCAGAGCCTATAGCGGCCAGACCCAGTACTTC. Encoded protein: CASRAYSGQTQYF.

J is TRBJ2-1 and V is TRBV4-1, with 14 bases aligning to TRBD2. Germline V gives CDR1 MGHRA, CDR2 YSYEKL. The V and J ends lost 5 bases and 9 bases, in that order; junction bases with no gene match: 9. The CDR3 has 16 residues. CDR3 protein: CASSEPGTSGRFEQFF. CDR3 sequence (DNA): TGCGCCAGCAGCGAGCCCGGGACTAGCGGGAGATTTGAGCAGTTCTTC.

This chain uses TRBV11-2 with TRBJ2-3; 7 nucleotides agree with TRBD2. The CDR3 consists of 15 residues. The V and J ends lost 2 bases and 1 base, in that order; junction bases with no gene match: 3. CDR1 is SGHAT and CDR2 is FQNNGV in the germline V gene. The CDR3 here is CASSLRLAGTDTQYF. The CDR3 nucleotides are TGTGCCAGCAGCTTACGGCTAGCGGGCACAGATACGCAGTATTTT.

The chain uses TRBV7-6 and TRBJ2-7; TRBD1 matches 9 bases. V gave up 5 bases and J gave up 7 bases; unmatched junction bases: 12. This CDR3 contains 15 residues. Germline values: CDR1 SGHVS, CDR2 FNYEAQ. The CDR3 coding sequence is TGTGCCAGCAGCCAAAGTCCCGGGACAGGGTATGAGCAGTACTTC. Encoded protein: CASSQSPGTGYEQYF.

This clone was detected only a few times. The CDR3 bases are TGTGCCTGGAGTCTGGTCGGTAATGAAAAACTGTTTTTT. It is translated as CAWSLVGNEKLFF. The chain links TRBV30 to TRBJ1-4, with unresolved D. Looked up from germline, CDR1 is GTSNPN and CDR2 is SVGIG (reference sequence). The CDR3 consists of 13 residues. Trimming removed 2 bases at V and 4 bases at J, with 8 bases between.

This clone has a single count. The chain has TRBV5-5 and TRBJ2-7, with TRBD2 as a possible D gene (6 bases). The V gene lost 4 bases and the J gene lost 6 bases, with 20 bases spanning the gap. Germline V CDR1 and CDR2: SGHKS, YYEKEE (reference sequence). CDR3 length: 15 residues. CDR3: CASSPRGGERGEQYF. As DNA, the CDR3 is TGTGCCAGCAGCCCCCGTGGAGGGGAAAGGGGCGAGCAGTACTTC.

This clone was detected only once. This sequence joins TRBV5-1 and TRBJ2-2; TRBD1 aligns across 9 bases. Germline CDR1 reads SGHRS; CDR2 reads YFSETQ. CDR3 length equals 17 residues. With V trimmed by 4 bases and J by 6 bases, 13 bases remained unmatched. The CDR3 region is CASSQRRTGEGSGELFF. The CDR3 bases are TGCGCCAGCAGCCAACGACGGACAGGGGAGGGATCCGGGGAGCTGTTTTTT.

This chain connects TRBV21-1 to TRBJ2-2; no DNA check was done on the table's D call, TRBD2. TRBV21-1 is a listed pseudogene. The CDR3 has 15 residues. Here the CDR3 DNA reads TGTGCCAGCAGCAAAGATGCGGGAGTAGGCGGGGAGCTGTTTTTT. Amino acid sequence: CASSKDAGVGGELFF.

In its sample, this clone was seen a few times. The CDR3 region has the DNA TGCAGCGTTGACGCGACAGGGGGCCTTAACTATGGCTACACCTTC. Amino acids: CSVDATGGLNYGYTF. J is TRBJ1-2 and V is TRBV29-1, with TRBD1 matching over 10 bases. The CDR3 has 15 amino acids. CDR1 is SQVTM, CDR2 ANQGSEA, per germline. The V gene end was trimmed by 3 bases and the J gene end by 1 base; junction bases not matched to a gene: 5.

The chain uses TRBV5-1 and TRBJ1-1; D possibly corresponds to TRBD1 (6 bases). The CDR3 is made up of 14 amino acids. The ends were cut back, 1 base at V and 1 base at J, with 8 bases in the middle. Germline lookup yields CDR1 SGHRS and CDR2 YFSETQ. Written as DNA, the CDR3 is TGCGCCAGCAGCTTGTTGGGGGCGAACACTGAAGCTTTCTTT. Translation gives CASSLLGANTEAFF.

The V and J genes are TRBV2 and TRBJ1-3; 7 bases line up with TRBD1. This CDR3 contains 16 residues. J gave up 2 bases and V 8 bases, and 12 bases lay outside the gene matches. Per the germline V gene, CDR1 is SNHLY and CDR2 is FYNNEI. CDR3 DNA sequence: TGTGCCAGCCACGAAATAACAGGGGTTCCTGGAAACACCATATATTTT. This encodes CASHEITGVPGNTIYF.

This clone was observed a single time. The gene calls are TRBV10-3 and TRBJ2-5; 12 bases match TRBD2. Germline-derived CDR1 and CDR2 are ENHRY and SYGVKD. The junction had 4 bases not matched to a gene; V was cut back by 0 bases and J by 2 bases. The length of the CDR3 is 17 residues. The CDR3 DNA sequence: TGTGCCATCAGTGAGTCGAGACTAGCGGGAGTTCAAGAGACCCAGTACTTC. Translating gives CAISESRLAGVQETQYF.

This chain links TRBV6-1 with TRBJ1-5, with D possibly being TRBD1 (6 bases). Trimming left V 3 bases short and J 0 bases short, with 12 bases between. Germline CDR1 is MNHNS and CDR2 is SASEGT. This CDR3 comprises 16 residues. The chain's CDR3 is CASSDTGLGSNQPQHF. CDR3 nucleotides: TGTGCCAGCAGTGACACAGGGTTAGGTAGCAATCAGCCCCAGCATTTT.

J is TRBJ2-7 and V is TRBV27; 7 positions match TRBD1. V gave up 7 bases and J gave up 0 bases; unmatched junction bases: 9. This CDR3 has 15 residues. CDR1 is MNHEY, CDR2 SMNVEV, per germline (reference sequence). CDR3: CASTSTGSGSYEQYF. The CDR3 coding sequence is TGTGCCAGCACCTCGACAGGGTCCGGCTCCTACGAGCAGTACTTC.

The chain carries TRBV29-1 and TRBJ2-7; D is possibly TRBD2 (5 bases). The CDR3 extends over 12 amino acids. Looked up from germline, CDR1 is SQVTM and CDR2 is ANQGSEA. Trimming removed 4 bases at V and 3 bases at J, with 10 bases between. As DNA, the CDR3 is TGCAGCGTTGCGATTGGGAGCTACGAGCAGTACTTC. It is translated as CSVAIGSYEQYF.

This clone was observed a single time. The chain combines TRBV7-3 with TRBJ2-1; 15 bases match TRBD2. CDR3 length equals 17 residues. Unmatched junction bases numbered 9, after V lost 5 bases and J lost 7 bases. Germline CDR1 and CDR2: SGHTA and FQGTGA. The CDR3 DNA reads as TGTGCCAGCAGCCCAGGACTAGCGGGAGGGCCGAAAAATGAGCAGTTCTTC. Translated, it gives CASSPGLAGGPKNEQFF.

CDR3 residues: CASSTGTSGSFSEQFF. The DNA of the CDR3 is TGTGCCAGCAGCACTGGGACTAGCGGGAGCTTTAGTGAGCAGTTCTTC. This chain joins TRBV5-4 and TRBJ2-1; 14 bases fit TRBD2. The CDR3 sequence is 16 residues long. CDR1 and CDR2 from the germline V gene are SGHNT and YYREEE (reference sequence). V shed 4 bases and J 9 bases; nucleotides not matched to a gene: 9.